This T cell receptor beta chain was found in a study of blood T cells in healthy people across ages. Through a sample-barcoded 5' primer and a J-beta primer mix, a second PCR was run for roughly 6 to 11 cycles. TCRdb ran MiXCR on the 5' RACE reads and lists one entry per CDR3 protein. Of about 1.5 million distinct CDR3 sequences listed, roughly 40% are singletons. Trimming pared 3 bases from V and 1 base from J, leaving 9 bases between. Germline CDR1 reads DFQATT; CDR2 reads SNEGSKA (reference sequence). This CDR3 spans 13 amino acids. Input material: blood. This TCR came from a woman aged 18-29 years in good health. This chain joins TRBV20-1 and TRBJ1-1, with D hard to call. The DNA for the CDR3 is TGCAGTGCTAGTAAGGGCGGGAACACTGAAGCTTTCTTT. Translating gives CSASKGGNTEAFF.